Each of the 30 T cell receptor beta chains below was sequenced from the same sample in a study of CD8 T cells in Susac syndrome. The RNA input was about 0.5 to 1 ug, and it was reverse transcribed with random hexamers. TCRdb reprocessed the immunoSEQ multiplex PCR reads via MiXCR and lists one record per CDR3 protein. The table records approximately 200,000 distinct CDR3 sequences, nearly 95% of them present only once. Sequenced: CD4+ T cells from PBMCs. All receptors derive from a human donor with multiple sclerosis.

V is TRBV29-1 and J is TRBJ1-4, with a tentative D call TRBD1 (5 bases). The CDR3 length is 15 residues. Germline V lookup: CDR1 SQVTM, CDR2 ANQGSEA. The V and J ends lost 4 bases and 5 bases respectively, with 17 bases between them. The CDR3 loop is CSVGSGTVKNEKLFF. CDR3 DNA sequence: TGCAGCGTTGGGTCCGGGACGGTGAAGAATGAAAAACTGTTTTTT.

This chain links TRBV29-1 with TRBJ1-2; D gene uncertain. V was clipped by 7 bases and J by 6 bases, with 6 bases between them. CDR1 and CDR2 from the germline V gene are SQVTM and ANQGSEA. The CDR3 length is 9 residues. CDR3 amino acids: CSDEDGYTF. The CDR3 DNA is TGCAGCGACGAGGATGGCTACACCTTC. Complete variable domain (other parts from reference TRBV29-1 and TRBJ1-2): SAVISQKPSRDICQRGTSLTIQCQVDSQVTMMFWYRQQPGQSLTLIATANQGSEATYESGFVIDKFPISRPNLTFSTLTVSNMSPEDSSIYLCSDEDGYTFGSGTRLTVV.

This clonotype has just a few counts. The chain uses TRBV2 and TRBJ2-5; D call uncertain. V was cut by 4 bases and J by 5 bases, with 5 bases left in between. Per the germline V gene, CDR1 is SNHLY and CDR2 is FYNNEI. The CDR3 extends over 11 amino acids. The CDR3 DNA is TGTGCCAGCAGTGCGTTGGAGACCCAGTACTTC. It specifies CASSALETQYF.

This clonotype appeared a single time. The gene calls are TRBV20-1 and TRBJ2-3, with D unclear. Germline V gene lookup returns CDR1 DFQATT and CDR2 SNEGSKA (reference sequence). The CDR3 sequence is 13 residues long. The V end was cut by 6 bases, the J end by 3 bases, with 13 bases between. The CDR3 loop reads CSAVSTTTDTQYF. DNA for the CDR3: TGCAGTGCCGTGTCGACAACTACAGATACGCAGTATTTT.

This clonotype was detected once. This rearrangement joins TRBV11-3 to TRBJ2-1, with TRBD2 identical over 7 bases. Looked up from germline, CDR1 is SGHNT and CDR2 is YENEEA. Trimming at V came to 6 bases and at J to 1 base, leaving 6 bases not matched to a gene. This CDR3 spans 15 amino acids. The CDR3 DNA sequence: TGTGCCAGCAGTCAGCGGGGTGGGTCCTACAATGAGCAGTTCTTC. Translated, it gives CASSQRGGSYNEQFF. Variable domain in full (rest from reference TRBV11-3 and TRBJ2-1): EAGVVQSPRYKIIEKKQPVAFWCNPISGHNTLYWYLQNLGQGPELLIRYENEEAVDDSQLPKDRFSAERLKGVDSTLKIQPAELGDSAVYLCASSQRGGSYNEQFFGPGTRLTVL.

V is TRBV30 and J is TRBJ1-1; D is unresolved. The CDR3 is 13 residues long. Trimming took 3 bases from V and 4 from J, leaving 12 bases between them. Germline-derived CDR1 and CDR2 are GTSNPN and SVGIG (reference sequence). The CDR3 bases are TGTGCCTGGAGAGCCCTTGCGGGCACTGAAGCTTTCTTT. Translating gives CAWRALAGTEAFF.

The CDR3, as DNA: TGCAGTGCTAGTAAGGACAGCTCGAACTATGGCTACACCTTC. Protein product: CSASKDSSNYGYTF. The chain carries TRBV20-1 and TRBJ1-2; a possible D gene is TRBD1 (6 bases). The CDR3 runs to 14 residues. V was pared by 3 bases and J by 2 bases, with 13 bases between. Germline values: CDR1 DFQATT, CDR2 SNEGSKA (reference sequence).

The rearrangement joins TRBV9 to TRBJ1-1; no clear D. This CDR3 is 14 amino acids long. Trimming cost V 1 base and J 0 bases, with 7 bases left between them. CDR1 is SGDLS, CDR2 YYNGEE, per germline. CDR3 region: CASSVSSMNTEAFF. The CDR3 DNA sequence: TGTGCCAGCAGCGTATCCAGTATGAACACTGAAGCTTTCTTT.

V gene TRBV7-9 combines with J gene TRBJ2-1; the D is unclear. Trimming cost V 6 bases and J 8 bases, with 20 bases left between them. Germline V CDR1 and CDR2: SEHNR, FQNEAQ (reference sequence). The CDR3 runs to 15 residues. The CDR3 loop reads CASSSARTADDEQFF. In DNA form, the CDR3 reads TGTGCCAGCAGTTCGGCCCGGACCGCCGACGATGAGCAGTTCTTC.

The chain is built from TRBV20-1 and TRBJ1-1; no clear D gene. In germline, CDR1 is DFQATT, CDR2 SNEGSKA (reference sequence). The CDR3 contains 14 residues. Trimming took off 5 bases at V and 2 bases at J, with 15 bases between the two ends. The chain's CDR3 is CSAAVGMSNTEAFF. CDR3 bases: TGCAGTGCTGCCGTGGGGATGAGTAACACTGAAGCTTTCTTT.

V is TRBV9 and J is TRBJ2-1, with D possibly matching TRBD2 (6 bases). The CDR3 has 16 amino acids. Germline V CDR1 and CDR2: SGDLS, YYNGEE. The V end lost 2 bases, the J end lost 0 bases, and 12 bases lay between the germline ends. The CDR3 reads CASSVRDSLSYNEQFF. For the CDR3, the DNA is TGTGCCAGCAGCGTCCGGGACTCACTCTCCTACAATGAGCAGTTCTTC.

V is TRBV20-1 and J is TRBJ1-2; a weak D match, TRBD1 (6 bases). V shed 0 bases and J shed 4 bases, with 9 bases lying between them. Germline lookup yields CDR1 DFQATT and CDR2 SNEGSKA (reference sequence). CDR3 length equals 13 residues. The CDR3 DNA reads TGCAGTGCTAGAGATAACAGGGCCTATGGCTACACCTTC. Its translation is CSARDNRAYGYTF.

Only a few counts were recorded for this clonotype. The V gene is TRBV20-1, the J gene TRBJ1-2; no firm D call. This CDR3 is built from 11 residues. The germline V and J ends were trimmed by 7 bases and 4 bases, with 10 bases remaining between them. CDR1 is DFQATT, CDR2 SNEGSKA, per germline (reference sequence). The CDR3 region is CSGVDGYGYTF. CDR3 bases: TGCAGTGGGGTCGATGGCTATGGCTACACCTTC.

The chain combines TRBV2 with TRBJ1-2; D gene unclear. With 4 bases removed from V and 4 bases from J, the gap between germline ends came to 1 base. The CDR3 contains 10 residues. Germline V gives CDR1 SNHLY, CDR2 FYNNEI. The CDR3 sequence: CASSVYGYTF. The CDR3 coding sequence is TGTGCCAGCAGTGTCTATGGCTACACCTTC.

This CDR3 is CAWRASGSLVEQFF. DNA for the CDR3: TGTGCCTGGAGGGCTAGCGGGAGTCTTGTTGAGCAGTTCTTC. The chain recombines TRBV30 with TRBJ2-1, with TRBD2 identical over 10 bases. Germline CDR1 reads GTSNPN; CDR2 reads SVGIG (reference sequence). The CDR3 totals 14 residues. The V segment lost 3 bases and the J segment 9 bases; nucleotides outside the gene matches: 8.

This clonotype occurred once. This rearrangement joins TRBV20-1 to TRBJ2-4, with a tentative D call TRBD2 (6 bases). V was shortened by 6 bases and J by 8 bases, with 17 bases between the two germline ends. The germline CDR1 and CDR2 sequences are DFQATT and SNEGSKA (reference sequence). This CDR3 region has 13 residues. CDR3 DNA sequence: TGCAGTGCGGGGACTTTCCCCGGAGACATTCAGTACTTC. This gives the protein CSAGTFPGDIQYF.

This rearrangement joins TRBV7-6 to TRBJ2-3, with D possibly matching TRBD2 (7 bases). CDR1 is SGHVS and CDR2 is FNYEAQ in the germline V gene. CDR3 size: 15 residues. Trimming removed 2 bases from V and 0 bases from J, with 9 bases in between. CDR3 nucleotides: TGTGCCAGCAGCTTAAGGGGGGGTAGCACAGATACGCAGTATTTT. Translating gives CASSLRGGSTDTQYF.

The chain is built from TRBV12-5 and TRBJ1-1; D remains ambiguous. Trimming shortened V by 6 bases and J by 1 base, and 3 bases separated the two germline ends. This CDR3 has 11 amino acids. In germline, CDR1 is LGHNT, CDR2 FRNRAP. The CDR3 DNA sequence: TGTGCTAGTGGGGCGAACACTGAAGCTTTCTTT. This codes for CASGANTEAFF.

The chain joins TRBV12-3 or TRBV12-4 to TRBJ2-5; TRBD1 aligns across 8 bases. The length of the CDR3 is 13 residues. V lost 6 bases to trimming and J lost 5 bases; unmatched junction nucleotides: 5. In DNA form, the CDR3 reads TGTGCCAGCAGACGGACAGGGTCTGAGACCCAGTACTTC. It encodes CASRRTGSETQYF.

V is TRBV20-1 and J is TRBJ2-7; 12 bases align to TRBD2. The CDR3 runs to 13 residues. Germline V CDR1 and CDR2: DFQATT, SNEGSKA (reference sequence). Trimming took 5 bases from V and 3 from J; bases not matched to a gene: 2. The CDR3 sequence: CSALAGGNYEQYF. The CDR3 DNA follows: TGCAGTGCTCTAGCGGGAGGGAACTACGAGCAGTACTTC.

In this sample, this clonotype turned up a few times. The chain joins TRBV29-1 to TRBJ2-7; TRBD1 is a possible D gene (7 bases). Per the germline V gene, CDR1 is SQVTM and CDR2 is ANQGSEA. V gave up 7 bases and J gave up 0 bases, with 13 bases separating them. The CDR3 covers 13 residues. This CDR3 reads CSGRDSDSYEQYF. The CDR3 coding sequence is TGCAGCGGGCGGGACAGTGACTCCTACGAGCAGTACTTC.

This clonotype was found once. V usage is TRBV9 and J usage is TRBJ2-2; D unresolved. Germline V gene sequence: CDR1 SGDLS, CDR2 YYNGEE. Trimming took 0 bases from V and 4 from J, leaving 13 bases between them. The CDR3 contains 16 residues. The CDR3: CASSVELMGSTGELFF. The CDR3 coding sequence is TGTGCCAGCAGCGTAGAGCTGATGGGCAGCACCGGGGAGCTGTTTTTT.

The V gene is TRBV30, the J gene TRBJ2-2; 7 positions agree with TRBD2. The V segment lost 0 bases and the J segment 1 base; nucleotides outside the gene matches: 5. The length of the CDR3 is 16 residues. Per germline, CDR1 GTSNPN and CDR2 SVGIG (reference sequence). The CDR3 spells CAWSVAGRGNTGELFF. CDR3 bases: TGTGCCTGGAGTGTAGCGGGGAGGGGGAACACCGGGGAGCTGTTTTTT.

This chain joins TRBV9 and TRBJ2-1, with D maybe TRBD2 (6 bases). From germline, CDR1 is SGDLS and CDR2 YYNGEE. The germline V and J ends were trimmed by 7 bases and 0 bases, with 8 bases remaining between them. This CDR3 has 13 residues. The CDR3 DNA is TGTGCCAGCGGGGGGAGCTCCTACAATGAGCAGTTCTTC. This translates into CASGGSSYNEQFF.

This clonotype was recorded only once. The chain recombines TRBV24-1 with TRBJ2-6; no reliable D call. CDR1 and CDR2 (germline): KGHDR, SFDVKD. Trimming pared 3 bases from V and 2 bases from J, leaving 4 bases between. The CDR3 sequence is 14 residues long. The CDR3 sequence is CATSDTTGANVLTF. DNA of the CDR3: TGTGCCACCAGTGATACTACTGGGGCCAACGTCCTGACTTTC.

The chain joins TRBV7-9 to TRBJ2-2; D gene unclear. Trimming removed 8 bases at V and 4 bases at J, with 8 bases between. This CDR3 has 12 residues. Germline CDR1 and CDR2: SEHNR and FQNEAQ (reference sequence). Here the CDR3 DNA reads TGTGCCAGCTACCACTCCACCGGGGAGCTGTTTTTT. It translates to CASYHSTGELFF.

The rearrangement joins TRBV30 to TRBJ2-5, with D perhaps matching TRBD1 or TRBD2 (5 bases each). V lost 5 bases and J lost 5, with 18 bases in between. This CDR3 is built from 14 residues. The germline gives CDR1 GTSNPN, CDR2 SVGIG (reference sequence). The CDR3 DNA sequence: TGTGCCTGGGACAGCGGTGCTAGCAGGGAGACCCAGTACTTC. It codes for CAWDSGASRETQYF.

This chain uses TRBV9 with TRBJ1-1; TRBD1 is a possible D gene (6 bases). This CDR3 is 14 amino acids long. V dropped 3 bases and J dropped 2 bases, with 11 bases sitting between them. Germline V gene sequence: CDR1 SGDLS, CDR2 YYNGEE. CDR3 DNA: TGTGCCAGCAGCGCAGGGGCGTTTAACACTGAAGCTTTCTTT. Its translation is CASSAGAFNTEAFF.

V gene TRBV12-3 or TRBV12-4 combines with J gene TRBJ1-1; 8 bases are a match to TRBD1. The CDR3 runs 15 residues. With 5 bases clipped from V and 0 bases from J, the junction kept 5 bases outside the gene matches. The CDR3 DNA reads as TGTGCCAGCAGTGCCCACAGGGGGGTGAACACTGAAGCTTTCTTT. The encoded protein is CASSAHRGVNTEAFF.

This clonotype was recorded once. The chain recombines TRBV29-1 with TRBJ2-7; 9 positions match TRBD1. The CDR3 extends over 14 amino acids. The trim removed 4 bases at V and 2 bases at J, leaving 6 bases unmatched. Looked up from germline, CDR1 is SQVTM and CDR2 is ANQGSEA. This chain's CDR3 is CSVASGTGTYEQYF. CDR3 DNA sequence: TGCAGCGTTGCTTCCGGGACAGGGACCTACGAGCAGTACTTC.